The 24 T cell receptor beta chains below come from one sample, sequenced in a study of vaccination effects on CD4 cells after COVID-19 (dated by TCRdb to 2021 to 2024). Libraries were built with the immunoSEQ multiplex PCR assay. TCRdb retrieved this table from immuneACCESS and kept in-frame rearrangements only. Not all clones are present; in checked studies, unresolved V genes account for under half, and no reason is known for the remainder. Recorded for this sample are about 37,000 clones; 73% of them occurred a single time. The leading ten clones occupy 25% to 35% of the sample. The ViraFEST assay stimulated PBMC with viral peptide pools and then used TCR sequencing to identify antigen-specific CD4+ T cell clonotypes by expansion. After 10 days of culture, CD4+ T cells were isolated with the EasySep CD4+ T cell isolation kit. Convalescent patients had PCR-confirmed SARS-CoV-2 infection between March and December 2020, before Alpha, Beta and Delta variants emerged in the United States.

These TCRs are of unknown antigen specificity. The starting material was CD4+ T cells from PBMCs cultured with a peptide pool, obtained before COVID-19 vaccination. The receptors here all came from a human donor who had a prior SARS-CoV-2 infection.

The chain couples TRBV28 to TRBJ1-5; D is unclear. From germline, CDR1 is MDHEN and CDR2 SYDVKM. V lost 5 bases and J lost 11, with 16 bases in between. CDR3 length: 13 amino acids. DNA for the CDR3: TGTGCCAGCAGTACCGGCCCCCGGCGGGCCCAGCATTTT. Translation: CASSTGPRRAQHF.

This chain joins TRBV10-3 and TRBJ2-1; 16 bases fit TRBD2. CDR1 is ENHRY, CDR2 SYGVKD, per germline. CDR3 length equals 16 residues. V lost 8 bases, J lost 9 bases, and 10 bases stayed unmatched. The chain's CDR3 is CAIWDGTSGGASEQFF. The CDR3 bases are TGTGCCATCTGGGACGGGACTAGCGGGGGGGCAAGTGAGCAGTTCTTC.

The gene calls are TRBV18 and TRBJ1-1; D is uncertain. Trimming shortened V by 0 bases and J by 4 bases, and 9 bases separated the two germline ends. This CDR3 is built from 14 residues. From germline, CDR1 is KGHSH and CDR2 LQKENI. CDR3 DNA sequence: TGTGCCAGCTCACCACCCGCGGGGAGCACTGAAGCTTTCTTT. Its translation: CASSPPAGSTEAFF.

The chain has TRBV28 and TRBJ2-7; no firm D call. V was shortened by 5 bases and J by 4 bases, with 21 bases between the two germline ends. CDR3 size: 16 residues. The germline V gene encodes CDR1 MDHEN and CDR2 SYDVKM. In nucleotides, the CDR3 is TGTGCCAGCAGTACTACCCAAATCGGAGTGCGGTACGAGCAGTACTTC. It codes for CASSTTQIGVRYEQYF.

The CDR3 DNA reads as TGTGCCAGCAGGACGAGAAGGACTGAAGCTTTCTTT. It is translated as CASRTRRTEAFF. This sequence joins TRBV6-5 and TRBJ1-1; D gene uncertain. This CDR3 has 12 amino acids. The V gene's germline CDR1 is MNHEY and CDR2 SVGAGI. V was trimmed by 6 bases and J by 5 bases, leaving 10 bases between them.

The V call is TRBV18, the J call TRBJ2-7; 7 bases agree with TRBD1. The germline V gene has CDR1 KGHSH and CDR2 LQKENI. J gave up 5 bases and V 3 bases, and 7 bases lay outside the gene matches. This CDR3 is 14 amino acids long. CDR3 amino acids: CASSPAGGDNEQYF. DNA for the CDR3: TGTGCCAGCTCACCGGCAGGGGGTGACAACGAGCAGTACTTC. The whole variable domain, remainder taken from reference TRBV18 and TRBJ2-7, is NAGVMQNPRHLVRRRGQEARLRCSPMKGHSHVYWYRQLPEEGLKFMVYLQKENIIDESGMPKERFSAEFPKEGPSILRIQQVVRGDSAAYFCASSPAGGDNEQYFGPGTRLTVT.

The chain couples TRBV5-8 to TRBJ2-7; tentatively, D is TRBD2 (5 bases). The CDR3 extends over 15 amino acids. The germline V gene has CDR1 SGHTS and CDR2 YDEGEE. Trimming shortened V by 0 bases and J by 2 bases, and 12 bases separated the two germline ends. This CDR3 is CASSLAGVGAYEQYF. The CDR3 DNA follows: TGTGCCAGCAGCTTGGCCGGGGTCGGAGCCTACGAGCAGTACTTC.

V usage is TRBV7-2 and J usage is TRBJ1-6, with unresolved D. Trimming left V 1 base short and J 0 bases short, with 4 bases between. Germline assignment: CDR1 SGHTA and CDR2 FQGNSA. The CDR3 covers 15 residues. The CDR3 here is CASSLDSSYNSPLHF. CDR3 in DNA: TGTGCCAGCAGCTTAGACAGCTCCTATAATTCACCCCTCCACTTT.

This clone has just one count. The CDR3 region is CASSLTRNEQFF. The CDR3, as DNA: TGTGCCAGCAGTTTAACCAGGAATGAGCAGTTCTTC. The V and J genes are TRBV12-3 or TRBV12-4 and TRBJ2-1; D not resolved. This CDR3 comprises 12 residues. The germline V and J ends were trimmed by 2 bases and 7 bases, with 6 bases remaining between them.

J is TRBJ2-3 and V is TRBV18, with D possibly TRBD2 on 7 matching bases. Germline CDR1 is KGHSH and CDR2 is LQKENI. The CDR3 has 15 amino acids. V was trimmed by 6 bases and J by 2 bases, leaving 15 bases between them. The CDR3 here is CASSRTAGATDTQYF. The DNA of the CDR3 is TGTGCCAGCTCCCGGACGGCGGGGGCCACAGATACGCAGTATTTT.

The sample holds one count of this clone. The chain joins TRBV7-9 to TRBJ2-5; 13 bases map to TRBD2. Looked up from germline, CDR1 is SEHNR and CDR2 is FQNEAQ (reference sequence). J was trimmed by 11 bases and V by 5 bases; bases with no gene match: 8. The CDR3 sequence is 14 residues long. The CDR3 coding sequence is TGTGCCAGCAGCCCCACTAGCGGGGGGGCCCTACAGTACTTC. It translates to CASSPTSGGALQYF.

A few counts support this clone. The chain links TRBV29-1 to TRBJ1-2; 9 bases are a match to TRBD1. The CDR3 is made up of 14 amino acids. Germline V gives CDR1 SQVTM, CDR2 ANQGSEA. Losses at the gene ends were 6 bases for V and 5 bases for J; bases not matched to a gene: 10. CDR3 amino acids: CSVGTGYPSYGYTF. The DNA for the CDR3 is TGCAGCGTAGGGACAGGGTACCCTTCTTATGGCTACACCTTC.

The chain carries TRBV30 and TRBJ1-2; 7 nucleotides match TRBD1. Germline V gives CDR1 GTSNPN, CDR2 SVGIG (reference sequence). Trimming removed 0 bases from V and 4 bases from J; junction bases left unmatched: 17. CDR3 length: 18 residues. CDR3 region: CAWSVTGQGGQGAYGYTF. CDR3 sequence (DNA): TGTGCCTGGAGTGTAACTGGGCAGGGGGGGCAGGGCGCCTATGGCTACACCTTC.

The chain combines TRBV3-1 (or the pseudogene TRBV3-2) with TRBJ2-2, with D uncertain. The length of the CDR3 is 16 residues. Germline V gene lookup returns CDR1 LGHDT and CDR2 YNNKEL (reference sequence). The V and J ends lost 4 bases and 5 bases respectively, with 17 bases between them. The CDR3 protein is CASSLFNRIRTGELFF. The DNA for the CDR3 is TGTGCCAGCAGCCTCTTTAATAGGATTCGTACCGGGGAGCTGTTTTTT.

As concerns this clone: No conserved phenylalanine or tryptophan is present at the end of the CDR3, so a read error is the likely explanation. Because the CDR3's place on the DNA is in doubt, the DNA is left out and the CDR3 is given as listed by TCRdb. CDR3 sequence reads: CASSPATQPTVGLV. The chain has TRBV7-3 and TRBJ1-3. Looked up from germline, CDR1 is SGHTA and CDR2 is FQGTGA. Including both end residues, the CDR3 is 14 amino acids long.

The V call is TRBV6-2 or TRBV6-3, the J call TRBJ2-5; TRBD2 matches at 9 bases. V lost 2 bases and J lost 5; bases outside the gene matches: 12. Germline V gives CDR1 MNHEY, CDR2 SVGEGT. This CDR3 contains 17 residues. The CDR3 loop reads CASSYGELAGVYETQYF. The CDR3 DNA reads TGTGCCAGCAGTTACGGAGAATTAGCGGGAGTCTATGAGACCCAGTACTTC.

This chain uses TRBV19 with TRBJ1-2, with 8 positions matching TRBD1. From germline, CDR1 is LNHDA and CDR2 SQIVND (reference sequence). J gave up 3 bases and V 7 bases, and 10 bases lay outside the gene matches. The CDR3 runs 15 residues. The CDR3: CASTPDREVYYGYTF. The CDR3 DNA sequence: TGTGCCAGTACCCCGGACAGGGAGGTCTACTATGGCTACACCTTC.

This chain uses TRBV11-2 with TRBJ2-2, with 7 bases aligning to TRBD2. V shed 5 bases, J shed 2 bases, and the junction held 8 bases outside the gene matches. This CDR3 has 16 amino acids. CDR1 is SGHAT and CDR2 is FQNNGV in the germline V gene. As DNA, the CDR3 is TGTGCCAGCAGCGCCCGCCGCGGGAGAAACACCGGGGAGCTGTTTTTT. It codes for CASSARRGRNTGELFF.

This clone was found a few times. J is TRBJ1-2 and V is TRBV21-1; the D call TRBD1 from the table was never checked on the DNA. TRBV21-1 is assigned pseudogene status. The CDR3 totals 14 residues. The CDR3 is CASSKPRDKYGYTF. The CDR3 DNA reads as TGTGCCAGCAGCAAGCCACGGGACAAATATGGCTACACCTTC.

The CDR3 region is CASSALGSYEQYF. Written as DNA, the CDR3 is TGTGCCAGCAGTGCCCTCGGGAGTTACGAGCAGTACTTC. V usage is TRBV12-3 or TRBV12-4 and J usage is TRBJ2-7; perhaps TRBD2 as D (6 bases). The V and J ends lost 5 bases and 4 bases respectively, with 12 bases between them. This CDR3 is 13 amino acids long.

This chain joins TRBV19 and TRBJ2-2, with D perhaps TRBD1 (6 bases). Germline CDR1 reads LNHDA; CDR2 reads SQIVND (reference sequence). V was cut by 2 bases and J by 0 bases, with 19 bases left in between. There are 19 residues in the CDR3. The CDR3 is CASSIKPGSGGPNTGELFF. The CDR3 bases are TGTGCCAGTAGTATAAAGCCAGGGAGTGGGGGCCCGAACACCGGGGAGCTGTTTTTT.

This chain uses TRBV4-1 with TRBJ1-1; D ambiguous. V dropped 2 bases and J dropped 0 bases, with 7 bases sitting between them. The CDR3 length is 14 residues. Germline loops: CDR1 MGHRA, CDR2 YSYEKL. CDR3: CASSQLAVNTEAFF. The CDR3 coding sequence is TGCGCCAGCAGCCAATTGGCTGTGAACACTGAAGCTTTCTTT.

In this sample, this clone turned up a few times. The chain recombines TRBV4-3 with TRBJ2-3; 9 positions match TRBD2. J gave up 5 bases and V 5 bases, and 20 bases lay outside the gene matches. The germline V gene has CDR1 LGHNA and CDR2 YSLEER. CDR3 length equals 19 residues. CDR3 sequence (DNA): TGCGCCAGCAGCAAGAGACAGGTCGGCGCGGGAGGGCTGGTAGATACGCAGTATTTT. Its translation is CASSKRQVGAGGLVDTQYF.

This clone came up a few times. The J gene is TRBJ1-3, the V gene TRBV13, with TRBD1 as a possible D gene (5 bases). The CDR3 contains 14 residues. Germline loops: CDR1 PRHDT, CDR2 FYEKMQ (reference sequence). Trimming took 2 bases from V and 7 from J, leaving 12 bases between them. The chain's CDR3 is CASSLTRGPNTIYF. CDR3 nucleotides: TGTGCCAGCAGCTTAACTCGGGGACCGAACACCATATATTTT.